What follows are 3 T cell receptor beta chains derived from one specimen sequenced in a study of post-analysis software for immune sequencing data. Study observations and caveats: Relative to controls, patients had 4 or 5 TRBV segments at higher frequency, with TRBV5-6, TRBV5-1 and TRBV20-1 among these.

The authors incorporated unique molecular identifiers into the TCR beta cDNA libraries. In TCRdb, the PCR reads were re-called with MiXCR into one record per CDR3 protein. The top ten hold approximately 1.7% of the sample, which has roughly 600,000 distinct CDR3 sequences, 44% seen once. What these receptors recognize is not known. Sample: blood. The receptors come from a girl aged 10-17 years with multiple sclerosis.

The chain combines TRBV20-1 with TRBJ2-1, with D possibly matching TRBD1 (5 bases). Germline V gene data show CDR1 as DFQATT and CDR2 as SNEGSKA (reference sequence). The CDR3 consists of 15 residues. The V and J ends lost 1 base and 3 bases respectively, with 13 bases between them. CDR3 sequence: CSARALGALYNEQFF. The CDR3 nucleotides read TGCAGTGCTAGAGCTCTAGGGGCGCTCTACAATGAGCAGTTCTTC.

This chain joins TRBV29-1 and TRBJ1-2; D is unclear. Germline V gene data show CDR1 as SQVTM and CDR2 as ANQGSEA. Between the trimmed V and J ends, which lost 4 bases and 7 bases, there was a span of 16 bases. CDR3 length equals 13 residues. The CDR3 coding sequence is TGCAGCGTTGCAGCTCAGGCGGCAGGTGGCTACACCTTC. It specifies CSVAAQAAGGYTF.

The V call is TRBV5-1, the J call TRBJ2-3, with 12 bases matching TRBD2. CDR3 size: 16 residues. CDR1 and CDR2 from the germline V gene are SGHRS and YFSETQ. The V gene end was trimmed by 0 bases and the J gene end by 1 base; junction bases not matched to a gene: 0. CDR3 in amino acids: CASSLASGGGTDTQYF. The CDR3 DNA reads as TGCGCCAGCAGCTTGGCTAGCGGGGGGGGCACAGATACGCAGTATTTT.